This TCR beta chain was identified in a study of blood T cell repertoires in COVID-19. Overall study context: The samples span acute and convalescent COVID-19 from the United States, Italy and Spain. In each case, the material was cDNA or gDNA derived from T cells, B-cell-depleted T cells, or PBMCs.

Original handling: Amplification from reference gene primers served as the basis for estimated nucleated cell counts. Clones were sequenced by immunoSEQ multiplex PCR, and TCRdb holds only the in-frame ones, with some missing. D and trimming come from the DNA, and the V and J calls and clone size come from that table. The table shows about 270,000 clones, with roughly 84% occurring only once. The CDR3 sequence is 15 residues long. Germline V gene sequence: CDR1 LNHDA, CDR2 SQIVND (reference sequence). V was pared by 3 bases and J by 7 bases, with 19 bases between. The count of this clone is one. The V gene is TRBV19, the J gene TRBJ2-7, with D tentatively TRBD2 (6 bases). Sequences were obtained from peripheral blood. The receptor was derived from a woman aged 18-29 years with acute or convalescent COVID-19. The CDR3 is CASSIAWGDLREQYF. The DNA for the CDR3 is TGTGCCAGTAGTATTGCCTGGGGGGACCTCCGGGAGCAGTACTTC.